What follows are 22 T cell receptor beta chains derived from one specimen sequenced in a study of tumor-infiltrating lymphocytes in primary liver carcinoma. Bulk tissue was left unsorted, and RNA and DNA were co-extracted from 20-30 mg of it. From 400 to 500 ng total RNA, TCR beta cDNA was generated with a primer in the constant region. Each TCR beta library was derived from three nested multiplex PCR rounds that employed slightly modified ARM-PCR. The study ran its first two PCR rounds for nine to ten cycles each, using TRBV1-TRBV30 forward primers and a C-beta reverse primer. A single record per CDR3 protein comes from TCRdb applying MiXCR to the multiplex PCR reads. This table holds 90,000 to 100,000 distinct CDR3 sequences, around two thirds found once. Specimen: liver tumor tissue from sampling region 5. Subset in this sample: tumor region T5, tumor centre. The receptors derive from a woman aged 60-75 years with primary liver carcinoma and hepatitis B virus infection.

As to this clonotype: The germline gene is not matched at one end of the junction; a read error may be the cause. This chain links TRBV19 with TRBJ2-5; 8 nucleotides match TRBD1. CDR1 LNHDA and CDR2 SQIVND come from the germline V gene (reference sequence). The CDR3 contains 14 residues. CDR3 DNA sequence: TGTACCAGTAGTCGACAGGGGTTGAAAGAGACCCAGTACTTC. As protein: CTSSRQGLKETQYF.

Only a few counts were recorded for this clonotype. A read error may explain this, as a much larger clone is one base away. The genes are TRBV12-3 or TRBV12-4 and TRBJ1-1; a possible D gene is TRBD1 (5 bases). This CDR3 has 14 amino acids. V lost 8 bases and J lost 4, with 17 bases in between. CDR3 sequence: CASSSGRESTEAFF. As DNA, the CDR3 is TGTGCCAGCTCTTCAGGGCGGGAGAGCACTGAAGCTTTCTTT.

About this clonotype: A much larger clone sits a single nucleotide away, making a read error possible. It is likely a read error, because the conserved phenylalanine at the end of the CDR3 is missing. The chain has TRBV24-1 and TRBJ2-3, with D unclear. Germline V CDR1 and CDR2: KGHDR, SFDVKD. The CDR3 spans 15 residues. Trimming took off 2 bases at V and 0 bases at J, with 8 bases between the two ends. The CDR3 nucleotides are TGTGCCACCAGTGATTCATCCTCGAGCACAGATACGCAGTATTAT. This sequence encodes CATSDSSSSTDTQYY.

Points on this clonotype: Being one base from a much bigger clone, this may be a read error. The chain has TRBV14 and TRBJ2-3; 9 nucleotides agree with TRBD2. The V gene's germline CDR1 is SGHDN and CDR2 FVKESK. V lost 5 bases, J lost 3 bases, and 9 bases stayed unmatched. The CDR3 has 16 amino acids. CDR3 loop: CASSMLAGRMTDTQYF. The CDR3 DNA reads TGTGCCAGCAGCATGCTAGCGGGAAGAATGACAGATACGCAGTATTTT.

This clonotype turned up a few times. A much larger clone lies a single base off, so this may be a read error. Lacking the conserved final phenylalanine or tryptophan, this CDR3 likely reflects a read error. The chain uses TRBV10-2 and TRBJ2-7, with D maybe TRBD2 (5 bases). Germline CDR1 WSHSY, CDR2 SAAADI. Trimming pared 2 bases from V and 3 bases from J, leaving 5 bases between. The CDR3 loop spans 12 amino acids. The CDR3 here is CASSERGYEQYS. The CDR3 DNA reads as TGCGCCAGCAGTGAGCGGGGCTACGAGCAGTACTCC.

This clonotype was counted a single time. Lacking the conserved final phenylalanine or tryptophan, this CDR3 likely reflects a read error. The rearrangement uses TRBV7-8 and TRBJ2-3; D possibly corresponds to TRBD1 (6 bases). CDR1 SGHVS and CDR2 FQNEAQ come from the germline V gene. The CDR3 spans 15 residues. In nucleotides, the CDR3 is TGTGCCAGCAGCTTAGAACAGGGCAGCACGGATACGCAGTATCTT. It is translated as CASSLEQGSTDTQYL.

The chain combines TRBV11-3 with TRBJ2-1, with 9 bases fitting TRBD1. J was trimmed by 10 bases and V by 4 bases; bases with no gene match: 11. Germline loops: CDR1 SGHNT, CDR2 YENEEA. This CDR3 has 15 residues. In DNA form, the CDR3 reads TGTGCCAGCAGCTCCCGGGGGACAGGGCTGGGAGAGCAGTTCTTC. As protein: CASSSRGTGLGEQFF.

With regard to this clonotype: Because it lacks the conserved phenylalanine or tryptophan at the end, this CDR3 is likely a read error. The chain couples TRBV12-3 or TRBV12-4 to TRBJ1-1; unclear D gene. Between the trimmed V and J ends, which lost 5 bases and 4 bases, there was a span of 17 bases. The CDR3 has 15 residues. CDR3 amino acids: CASSDVGRAGTEAFS. CDR3 DNA: TGTGCCAGCAGTGACGTTGGGAGGGCTGGCACTGAAGCTTTCTCT.

On this clonotype itself: As the CDR3 is not closed by the conserved phenylalanine or tryptophan, this likely results from a read error. This chain joins TRBV11-2 and TRBJ2-3; D is unclear. The length of the CDR3 is 13 residues. CDR1 and CDR2 from the germline V gene are SGHAT and FQNNGV. CDR3 DNA: TGTGCCAGCAGCTTATATCGACGAGATAGGCAGTATTAT. This gives the protein CASSLYRRDRQYY.

This clonotype appeared a single time. Being one base from a much bigger clone, this may be a read error. The chain couples TRBV7-8 to TRBJ2-7, with 9 bases that match TRBD2. The CDR3 spans 15 residues. Germline-derived CDR1 and CDR2 are SGHVS and FQNEAQ. The CDR3 loop is CTSSLASSGVYEQYF. The CDR3 region has the DNA TGTACCAGCAGCTTAGCTTCTAGCGGGGTCTACGAGCAGTACTTC.

This clonotype was observed a handful of times. One end of the junction does not line up with germline, which may come from a read error. The genes are TRBV11-2 and TRBJ2-2; 8 positions agree with TRBD1. The germline gives CDR1 SGHAT, CDR2 FQNNGV. The CDR3 spans 15 residues. CDR3 loop: CASSPPQGPTGELSF. The CDR3 nucleotides are TGTGCCAGCAGCCCTCCGCAAGGACCGACAGGGGAACTGTCTTTT.

About this clonotype: A junction boundary mismatches the germline segment, possibly from a read error. The V gene is TRBV12-3 or TRBV12-4, the J gene TRBJ1-5, with D unresolved. The CDR3 covers 15 residues. CDR3 DNA: TGTGCTAGCAGCCCAATAGGGAATAGCAATCAGCCCCAGCATTTT. Its translation is CASSPIGNSNQPQHF.

A word on this clonotype: Compared with germline, one end of the junction differs, possibly owing to a read error. This chain connects TRBV7-2 to TRBJ1-1; a possible D gene is TRBD1 (6 bases). This CDR3 spans 14 amino acids. Germline CDR1 is SGHTA and CDR2 is FQGNSA. The DNA for the CDR3 is TGTGCCAGCAGCTTACGCCCGAGGGACACTGAAGCATTCTTT. This gives the protein CASSLRPRDTEAFF.

This clonotype was seen a handful of times. The chain carries TRBV5-1 and TRBJ2-3; 9 bases match TRBD1. This CDR3 spans 15 amino acids. Germline CDR1 and CDR2: SGHRS and YFSETQ. The V and J ends lost 2 bases and 4 bases, in that order; junction bases with no gene match: 5. The CDR3 region has the DNA TGCGCCAGCAGCTTTAGCGGACAGGGGTCAGATACGCAGTATTTT. Encoded protein: CASSFSGQGSDTQYF.

Remarks on this clonotype: This sequence may be a read error, since a much larger clone differs from it by one base. Here the CDR3 DNA reads TGTGCCAGCAGTCCCCACACCGGGGAGCCGTTTTTT. It yields the protein CASSPHTGEPFF. V usage is TRBV28 and J usage is TRBJ2-2, with TRBD2 as a possible D gene (5 bases). The CDR3 sequence is 12 residues long. CDR1 is MDHEN and CDR2 is SYDVKM in the germline V gene.

In DNA form, the CDR3 reads TGTGCCAGCTCACGGGCCGGGACTAGGGCCGATAGGAATGAGCAGTTCTTC. Protein: CASSRAGTRADRNEQFF. The chain carries TRBV18 and TRBJ2-1; 8 positions match TRBD2. Germline CDR1 and CDR2: KGHSH and LQKENI. The CDR3 totals 17 residues. The trim removed 4 bases at V and 7 bases at J, leaving 15 bases unmatched. Variable domain in full (rest from reference TRBV18 and TRBJ2-1): NAGVMQNPRHLVRRRGQEARLRCSPMKGHSHVYWYRQLPEEGLKFMVYLQKENIIDESGMPKERFSAEFPKEGPSILRIQQVVRGDSAAYFCASSRAGTRADRNEQFFGPGTRLTVL.

This clonotype was picked up one time. A much larger clone differs by one base, so this may be a read error. The chain employs TRBV19 and TRBJ1-1; no clear D. Germline V gene sequence: CDR1 LNHDA, CDR2 SQIVND (reference sequence). The CDR3 totals 17 residues. The CDR3 region is CASRNLFQVGTNTEALF. The CDR3 DNA reads TGTGCCAGTAGAAACCTATTTCAAGTGGGTACGAACACTGAAGCTTTATTT.

On this clonotype itself: A much larger clone sits a single nucleotide away, making a read error possible. The chain employs TRBV5-4 and TRBJ2-3; 12 bases fit TRBD2. CDR1 is SGHNT and CDR2 is YYREEE in the germline V gene (reference sequence). The CDR3 totals 14 residues. In nucleotides, the CDR3 is TGTACCAGCAGCTGGACTAGCGGGACGGATACGCAGTATTTT. This encodes CTSSWTSGTDTQYF. Using reference TRBV5-4 and TRBJ2-3 for the parts outside the CDR3, the full variable domain is ETGVTQSPTHLIKTRGQQVTLRCSSQSGHNTVSWYQQALGQGPQFIFQYYREEENGRGNFPPRFSGLQFPNYSSELNVNALELDDSALYLCTSSWTSGTDTQYFGPGTRLTVL.

The sample holds a few counts of this clonotype. This may arise from a read error, as a much more abundant clone is one base away. V and J are TRBV4-1 and TRBJ2-3; perhaps D is TRBD1 or TRBD2 (5 bases each). CDR1 and CDR2 from the germline V gene are MGHRA and YSYEKL. V was clipped by 4 bases and J by 1 base, with 12 bases between them. CDR3 length equals 15 residues. CDR3 sequence (DNA): TGCGCCAGCAGCCTGGGACGCTCCGGCACAGATACGCAGTATTTT. Protein product: CASSLGRSGTDTQYF.

This clonotype was counted once. One junction end does not reproduce the germline sequence, and a read error may be involved. This chain uses TRBV12-3 or TRBV12-4 with TRBJ2-6; D might be TRBD1 (7 bases). The CDR3 spans 16 residues. The CDR3 loop reads CASSLATGTGPNILTF. CDR3 bases: TGTGCCAGCAGTTTAGCGACAGGGACTGGGCCCAACATCCTGACTTTC.

This chain joins TRBV12-3 or TRBV12-4 and TRBJ2-1; D remains unclear. This CDR3 has 14 residues. V was pared by 1 base and J by 5 bases, with 9 bases between. The CDR3 reads CASSLGSVDNEQFF. CDR3 bases: TGTGCCAGCAGTTTAGGCTCAGTTGACAATGAGCAGTTCTTC.

This clonotype was recorded many times. The rearrangement joins TRBV12-3 or TRBV12-4 to TRBJ1-4, with a tentative D call TRBD1 (6 bases). V shed 3 bases and J shed 7 bases, with 15 bases lying between them. The CDR3 totals 15 residues. CDR3 amino acids: CASSFHGEGGEKLFF. The CDR3 coding sequence is TGTGCCAGCAGTTTTCATGGGGAGGGGGGTGAAAAACTGTTTTTT.